This T cell receptor (beta chain) was sequenced for a study of T cell responses to AZD1222 COVID-19 vaccine. Assay: immunoSEQ multiplex PCR; the TCRdb copy retains only in-frame clones and omits some. The table has about 120,000 clones, 70% to 90% seen once. Germline assignment: CDR1 SGHVS and CDR2 FQNEAQ. Trimming cost V 7 bases and J 4 bases, with 16 bases left between them. The CDR3 contains 14 residues. V usage is TRBV7-8 and J usage is TRBJ1-1; D ambiguous. This receptor was obtained from an adult in good health. This sample comprised peripheral blood, obtained on day 0 of AZD1222 vaccination. The CDR3 sequence: CASTQRDVSTEAFF. As DNA, the CDR3 is TGTGCCAGCACCCAAAGGGATGTTAGCACTGAAGCTTTCTTT.